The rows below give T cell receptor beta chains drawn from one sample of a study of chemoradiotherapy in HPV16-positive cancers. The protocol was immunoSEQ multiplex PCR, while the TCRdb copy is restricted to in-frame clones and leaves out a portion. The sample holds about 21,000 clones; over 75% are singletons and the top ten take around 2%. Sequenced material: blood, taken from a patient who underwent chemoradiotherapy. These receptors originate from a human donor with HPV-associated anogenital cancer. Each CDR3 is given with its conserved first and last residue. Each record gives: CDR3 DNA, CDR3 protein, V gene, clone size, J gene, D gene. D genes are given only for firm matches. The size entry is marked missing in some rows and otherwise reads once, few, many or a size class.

TGTGCCAGCCGAGGGGGCGGCTCCTACGAGCAGTACTTC | CASRGGGSYEQYF | TRBV13 | - | TRBJ2-7 | TRBD1
TGTGCCAGCAGCGGAGGGGGACAAATCGGGCGGGACAATGAGCAGTTCTTC | CASSGGGQIGRDNEQFF | TRBV2 | - | TRBJ2-1 | -
TGTGCCAGCAGCCCGACCCCCGGGGCAGAGAACACCGGGGAGCTGTTTTTT | CASSPTPGAENTGELFF | TRBV28 | - | TRBJ2-2 | -
TGTGCCAGCAGCTTGAGGACAGGGAGTGCAGATACGCAGTATTTT | CASSLRTGSADTQYF | TRBV7-9 | - | TRBJ2-3 | TRBD1
TGTGCCAGTAGTATAGTTCAGACAGGGGGCCGTAAGCAGCCCCAGCATTTT | CASSIVQTGGRKQPQHF | TRBV19 | - | TRBJ1-5 | TRBD1
TGTGCCAGCAGCTTGAAAGCAACTAATGAAAAACTGTTTTTT | CASSLKATNEKLFF | TRBV5-6 | - | TRBJ1-4 | -
TGTGCCAGTAGGTTACTAGATGATTCCTCCTACGAGCAGTACTTC | CASRLLDDSSYEQYF | TRBV19 | once | TRBJ2-7 | -
TGTGCCAGCAGCTTGGAGGGAGAAGGGTACGAGCAGTACTTC | CASSLEGEGYEQYF | TRBV11-3 | - | TRBJ2-7 | -
TGCGCCAGCAGCCAAGATTTCCGGACTAGTGAAGATACGCAGTATTTT | CASSQDFRTSEDTQYF | TRBV4-3 | - | TRBJ2-3 | TRBD2
TGTGCCAGCAGCTTACAGGGTTCGCCGACCCAGTACTTC | CASSLQGSPTQYF | TRBV11-3 | once | TRBJ2-5 | -
TGTGCCAGCAGTTTATCCCCGGGGGGGGTTTTGTATGGCTACACCTTC | CASSLSPGGVLYGYTF | TRBV27 | - | TRBJ1-2 | -
TGTGCCAGCAGCCAGGACAGGGGGAGAGTGAACACTGAAGCTTTCTTT | CASSQDRGRVNTEAFF | TRBV14 | once | TRBJ1-1 | TRBD1
TGTGCCAGCAGCGTGAGCCCCGGTGGGGGAAACACAGATACGCAGTATTTT | CASSVSPGGGNTDTQYF | TRBV9 | - | TRBJ2-3 | -
TGTGCCAGCAGCCCCGGGACAGGGGGCCTTTTGGGCAATCAGCCCCAGCATTTT | CASSPGTGGLLGNQPQHF | TRBV28 | - | TRBJ1-5 | TRBD1
TGTGCCAGCAGAGTCGCAGGGGTAGAGGGCTACACCTTC | CASRVAGVEGYTF | TRBV5-5 | few | TRBJ1-2 | -
TGTGCCAGTAGTTCCGAGGGGTACAATGAGCAGTTCTTC | CASSSEGYNEQFF | TRBV19 | - | TRBJ2-1 | -
TGTGCCAGCAGTCCTAGATCGGAAAAACTGTTTTTT | CASSPRSEKLFF | TRBV28 | - | TRBJ1-4 | -
TGTGCCAGCAGCTTGGTGGGGGCACGGGACAGAGCCTACGAGCAGTACTTC | CASSLVGARDRAYEQYF | TRBV5-4 | once | TRBJ2-7 | TRBD1
TGTGCCAGCCCGGCAGGGGGCTCCTATGGCTACACCTTC | CASPAGGSYGYTF | TRBV18 | - | TRBJ1-2 | TRBD1
TGTGCCAGCAGTGATGGGACTAGCGGGACCGAGCAGTACTTC | CASSDGTSGTEQYF | TRBV2 | few | TRBJ2-7 | TRBD2
TGTGCCAGCAGCCCTGCGAGGCTAGCGGCCCAAGAGACCCAGTACTTC | CASSPARLAAQETQYF | TRBV5-8 | - | TRBJ2-5 | TRBD2
TGTGCCAGTAGTATGGGACTAACTACCTACGAGCAGTACTTC | CASSMGLTTYEQYF | TRBV19 | - | TRBJ2-7 | TRBD2
TGTGCCAGCAGCTTTATCCTAACGAGAGCGGGAGACAATGAGCAGTTCTTC | CASSFILTRAGDNEQFF | TRBV11-3 | - | TRBJ2-1 | TRBD2
TGTGCCAGCAGTTCTTCTAGCGGGAGGAGCACAGATACGCAGTATTTT | CASSSSSGRSTDTQYF | TRBV6-5 | - | TRBJ2-3 | TRBD2
TGTGCCAGCTCACCACGGGGTTCGAATGAAAAACTGTTTTTT | CASSPRGSNEKLFF | TRBV18 | once | TRBJ1-4 | -
TGTGCCAGCAGTTACCCGCGGGGCCTCTACAATGAGCAGTTCTTC | CASSYPRGLYNEQFF | TRBV6-6 | - | TRBJ2-1 | -
TGCGCCAGCAGCTCGACAGTGAACACTGAAGCTTTCTTT | CASSSTVNTEAFF | TRBV5-1 | - | TRBJ1-1 | -
TGTGCCAGCTCACCACCGAGGCCGACGGGCCGACAGACAGATACGCAGTATTTT | CASSPPRPTGRQTDTQYF | TRBV18 | once | TRBJ2-3 | -
TGTGCCAGCAGCCCCCCACGGGGCTCTGGAAACACCATATATTTT | CASSPPRGSGNTIYF | TRBV7-9 | - | TRBJ1-3 | -
TGTGCCAGCACTAGAAATTTGAACACTGAAGCTTTCTTT | CASTRNLNTEAFF | TRBV19 | - | TRBJ1-1 | -
TGCGCCAGCCAGGGGATTGGGGGCACTGAAGCTTTCTTT | CASQGIGGTEAFF | TRBV5-1 | - | TRBJ1-1 | -
TGTGCCAGCAGCTTACGTCCGGGACTAGCGGGAGACGAGCAGTACTTC | CASSLRPGLAGDEQYF | TRBV7-2 | - | TRBJ2-7 | TRBD2
TGTGCCAGCAGTGACTCAGCCTCCGTCGATACGCAGTATTTT | CASSDSASVDTQYF | TRBV6-4 | - | TRBJ2-3 | -
TGTGCACGCTCCGTCACCCCTAACTATGGCTACACCTTC | CARSVTPNYGYTF | TRBV9 | - | TRBJ1-2 | -
TGTGCCAGCAGTGGACTAGCGCGCCAAGAGACCCAGTACTTC | CASSGLARQETQYF | TRBV2 | - | TRBJ2-5 | TRBD2
TGTGCCAGCTCACCACTCGACAGGAGCAATCAGCCCCAGCATTTT | CASSPLDRSNQPQHF | TRBV18 | - | TRBJ1-5 | -
TGTGCCAGCAGTCCCAGTTATGACTATGGCTACACCTTC | CASSPSYDYGYTF | TRBV6-6 | - | TRBJ1-2 | -
TGTGCCAGTAGGGGCGGTTGGGGGGAGCAGTACTTC | CASRGGWGEQYF | TRBV19 | - | TRBJ2-7 | -
TGCGCCAGCAGCATTCAACTAGCGGGGTTAGACAATGAGCAGTTCTTC | CASSIQLAGLDNEQFF | TRBV5-1 | - | TRBJ2-1 | TRBD2
TGTGCCAGCAGCTCAGATACGAGGGCTGGCTACACCTTC | CASSSDTRAGYTF | TRBV7-6 | - | TRBJ1-2 | -
TGTGCCAGCAGCTTAGGTTTGCTAGCGGGAGGTACAGATACGCAGTATTTT | CASSLGLLAGGTDTQYF | TRBV7-2 | - | TRBJ2-3 | TRBD2
TGTGCCAGCAGCCAATATAGCAATCAGCCCCAGCATTTT | CASSQYSNQPQHF | TRBV13 | - | TRBJ1-5 | -
TGTGCCAGCAGGCCAGACAGAGTGGGGAATGAGCAGTTCTTC | CASRPDRVGNEQFF | TRBV7-2 | - | TRBJ2-1 | -
TGTGCCAGTAGTATCGGACTAGCGGGGACGTACGAGCAGTACTTC | CASSIGLAGTYEQYF | TRBV19 | - | TRBJ2-7 | TRBD2
TGTGCCAGCAGCTTAACTAGCGGGAGAGGTAATGAGCAGTTCTTC | CASSLTSGRGNEQFF | TRBV7-9 | once | TRBJ2-1 | TRBD2
TGTGCCACCAGCAGCGGGGGGTACAGCGAGCAGTACTTC | CATSSGGYSEQYF | TRBV15 | - | TRBJ2-7 | TRBD2
TGTGCCAGTATTTTGGGACAGGGCGTTTCAAGTGGCTACACCTTC | CASILGQGVSSGYTF | TRBV19 | - | TRBJ1-2 | TRBD1
TGTGCCAGCAGCTTAGGTTTCCAGTTTCCCTCTGGAAACACCATATATTTT | CASSLGFQFPSGNTIYF | TRBV7-9 | - | TRBJ1-3 | -
TGTGCCAGCTCACCACCGCTGACATTCTATGGCTACACCTTC | CASSPPLTFYGYTF | TRBV18 | - | TRBJ1-2 | -
TGTGCCACCAGCAGAAGCCAGACTAGCGGCTACACCTTC | CATSRSQTSGYTF | TRBV15 | - | TRBJ1-2 | -
TGTGCCAGCAGCCGGACAGGGGGACAGAACACTGAAGCTTTCTTT | CASSRTGGQNTEAFF | TRBV5-5 | - | TRBJ1-1 | TRBD1